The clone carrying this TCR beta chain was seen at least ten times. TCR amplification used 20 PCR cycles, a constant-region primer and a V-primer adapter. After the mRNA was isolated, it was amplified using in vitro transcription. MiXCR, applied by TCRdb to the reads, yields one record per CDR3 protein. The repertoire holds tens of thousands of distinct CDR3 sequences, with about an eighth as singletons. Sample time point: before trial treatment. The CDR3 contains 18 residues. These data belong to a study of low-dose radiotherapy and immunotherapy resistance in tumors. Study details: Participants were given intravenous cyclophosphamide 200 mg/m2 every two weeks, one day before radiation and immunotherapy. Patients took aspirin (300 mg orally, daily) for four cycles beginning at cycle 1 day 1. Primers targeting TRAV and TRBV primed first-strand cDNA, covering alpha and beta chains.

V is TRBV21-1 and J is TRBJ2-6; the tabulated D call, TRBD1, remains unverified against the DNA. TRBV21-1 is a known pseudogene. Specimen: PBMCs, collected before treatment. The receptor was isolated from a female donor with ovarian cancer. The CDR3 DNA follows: TGTGCCAGCAGCACCTTGCCGGGACAGGGGACCGGGGCCAACGTCCTGACTTTC. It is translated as CASSTLPGQGTGANVLTF.